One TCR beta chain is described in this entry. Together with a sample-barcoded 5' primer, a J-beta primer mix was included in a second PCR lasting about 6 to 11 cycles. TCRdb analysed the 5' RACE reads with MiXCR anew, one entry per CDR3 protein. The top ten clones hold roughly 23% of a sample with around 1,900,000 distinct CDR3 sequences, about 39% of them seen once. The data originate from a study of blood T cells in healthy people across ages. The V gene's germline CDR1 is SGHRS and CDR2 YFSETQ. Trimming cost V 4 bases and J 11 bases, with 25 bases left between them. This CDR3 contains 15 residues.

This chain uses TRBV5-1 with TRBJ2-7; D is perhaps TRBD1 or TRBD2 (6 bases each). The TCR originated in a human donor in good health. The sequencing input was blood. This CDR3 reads CASSVGQGKAKREYF. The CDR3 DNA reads TGCGCCAGCAGCGTGGGACAAGGGAAGGCGAAGCGGGAGTACTTC.